This entry lists 27 T cell receptor beta chains sequenced from one sample in a study of CD8+CD57+ T cells in acquired aplastic anemia. CDR3 and TCR beta VDJ profiling relied on genomic DNA as the template. TCRdb redid the calling of the reads with MiXCR, one entry per CDR3 protein. The table records under 200,000 distinct CDR3 sequences, 50% to 75% of them present only once. Sequencing input: sorted CD4+, CD8+, or CD8+CD57+ T cells (not recorded which) from PBMCs. These receptors were collected from a human donor in good health.

This chain uses TRBV15 with TRBJ2-5; no clear D gene. Germline CDR1 and CDR2: LNHNV and YYDKDF (reference sequence). The CDR3 loop spans 13 amino acids. V lost 3 bases to trimming and J lost 2 bases, with 7 bases between them. The CDR3 DNA reads TGTGCCACCAGCAGGTCAAAGCAAGAGACCCAGTACTTC. Its protein product is CATSRSKQETQYF.

V gene TRBV7-2 combines with J gene TRBJ1-1, with TRBD1 as a possible D gene (5 bases). From germline, CDR1 is SGHTA and CDR2 FQGNSA. V gave up 1 base and J gave up 10 bases, with 16 bases separating them. The CDR3 has 14 amino acids. CDR3 loop: CASSLGLRGGGAFF. Written as DNA, the CDR3 is TGTGCCAGCAGCTTAGGTTTGCGCGGGGGAGGAGCTTTCTTT.

V gene TRBV20-1 combines with J gene TRBJ1-6; D is unresolved. CDR1 and CDR2 from the germline V gene are DFQATT and SNEGSKA (reference sequence). The CDR3 contains 15 residues. Deletions cut 3 bases from V and 1 base from J, with 10 bases between. DNA for the CDR3: TGCAGTGCTAGCGCGGTGGGGTCCTATAATTCACCCCTCCACTTT. Translation: CSASAVGSYNSPLHF.

This clonotype was found many times. J is TRBJ2-5 and V is TRBV6-6, with D tentatively TRBD2 (6 bases). CDR1 MNHNY and CDR2 SVGAGI come from the germline V gene (reference sequence). CDR3 size: 15 residues. Trimming pared 0 bases from V and 1 base from J, leaving 9 bases between. Here the CDR3 DNA reads TGTGCCAGCAGTTACTCCGAGGAGGGCCAAGAGACCCAGTACTTC. Its translation: CASSYSEEGQETQYF.

This clonotype showed up many times. The rearrangement uses TRBV15 and TRBJ1-6, with D possibly being TRBD1 (5 bases). The CDR3 loop spans 14 amino acids. Germline CDR1 reads LNHNV; CDR2 reads YYDKDF (reference sequence). Trimming removed 0 bases from V and 14 bases from J, with 14 bases in between. The CDR3 DNA reads as TGTGCCACCAGCAGAGATTTCCAGGGAGACACCCTCCACTTT. This codes for CATSRDFQGDTLHF.

The chain joins TRBV7-2 to TRBJ2-1, with D possibly TRBD2 on 7 matching bases. Trimming left V 7 bases short and J 0 bases short, with 13 bases between. This CDR3 spans 15 amino acids. The germline V gene has CDR1 SGHTA and CDR2 FQGNSA. Here the CDR3 reads CASTGGGASYNEQFF. The CDR3 DNA sequence: TGTGCCAGCACCGGAGGGGGGGCCTCCTACAATGAGCAGTTCTTC.

The J gene is TRBJ2-6, the V gene TRBV7-8, with a tentative D call TRBD2 (5 bases). Trimming removed 5 bases at V and 0 bases at J, with 11 bases between. Germline-derived CDR1 and CDR2 are SGHVS and FQNEAQ. The CDR3 is 16 residues long. CDR3 bases: TGTGCCAGCAGCCCCTGGGAGCGCTCTGGGGCCAACGTCCTGACTTTC. Protein product: CASSPWERSGANVLTF.

This chain connects TRBV7-2 to TRBJ2-7; a possible D gene is TRBD1 (5 bases). With 5 bases removed from V and 3 bases from J, the gap between germline ends came to 17 bases. Germline loops: CDR1 SGHTA, CDR2 FQGNSA. This CDR3 spans 15 amino acids. For the CDR3, the DNA is TGTGCCAGCAGCCCCGCTGTAAGGGGAAACTACGAGCAGTACTTC. This encodes CASSPAVRGNYEQYF.

The rearrangement joins TRBV2 to TRBJ2-7, with D possibly being TRBD2 (6 bases). Germline values: CDR1 SNHLY, CDR2 FYNNEI. Trimming took off 5 bases at V and 0 bases at J, with 14 bases between the two ends. The CDR3 has 15 residues. The CDR3 sequence: CASSLGGSGSYEQYF. The CDR3 DNA sequence: TGTGCCAGCAGTCTCGGTGGTAGCGGCTCCTACGAGCAGTACTTC.

This chain joins TRBV29-1 and TRBJ2-7, with 10 bases aligning to TRBD1. With V trimmed by 4 bases and J by 4 bases, 4 bases remained unmatched. The CDR3 loop spans 13 amino acids. Germline CDR1 and CDR2: SQVTM and ANQGSEA. CDR3 residues: CSVGGQGLYEQYF. The CDR3 DNA is TGCAGCGTTGGGGGACAGGGGTTATACGAGCAGTACTTC.

The gene calls are TRBV25-1 and TRBJ1-4; TRBD1 is a possible D gene (6 bases). CDR1 is MGHDK and CDR2 is SYGVNS in the germline V gene. The length of the CDR3 is 16 residues. V lost 4 bases, J lost 1 base, and 13 bases lay in between. The CDR3: CASSGRDMITNEKLFF. The CDR3 DNA reads as TGTGCCAGCAGTGGCCGGGACATGATAACTAATGAAAAACTGTTTTTT.

The chain carries TRBV24-1 and TRBJ1-5; weak D call: TRBD1 (5 bases). Germline CDR1 is KGHDR and CDR2 is SFDVKD. The CDR3 runs to 12 residues. The V gene lost 0 bases and the J gene lost 11 bases, with 7 bases spanning the gap. The CDR3 region is CATSDLTGAQHF. CDR3 DNA sequence: TGTGCCACCAGTGATTTGACGGGGGCCCAGCATTTT.

The chain has TRBV2 and TRBJ2-7; D gene uncertain. Looked up from germline, CDR1 is SNHLY and CDR2 is FYNNEI. The CDR3 spans 13 residues. Trimming pared 3 bases from V and 7 bases from J, leaving 13 bases between. The CDR3 loop reads CASSDETTWEQYF. The CDR3, as DNA: TGTGCCAGCAGTGATGAGACCACCTGGGAGCAGTACTTC.

This clonotype was observed at least ten times. V usage is TRBV12-3 or TRBV12-4 and J usage is TRBJ2-1; TRBD2 aligns across 11 bases. CDR3 length: 14 amino acids. The ends lost 6 bases at V and 5 bases at J; junction bases unmatched: 3. CDR3 protein: CASSLLAGDNEQFF. In DNA form, the CDR3 reads TGTGCCAGCAGCCTACTAGCGGGAGACAATGAGCAGTTCTTC.

The rearrangement uses TRBV2 and TRBJ2-5; TRBD2 aligns across 12 bases. CDR1 and CDR2 (germline): SNHLY, FYNNEI. The CDR3 has 14 amino acids. The V segment lost 4 bases and the J segment 4 bases; nucleotides outside the gene matches: 1. CDR3 protein: CASSGGLAGETQYF. The CDR3 coding sequence is TGTGCCAGCAGTGGGGGACTAGCGGGAGAGACCCAGTACTTC.

The chain employs TRBV7-9 and TRBJ2-7; 7 nucleotides line up with TRBD1. Per the germline V gene, CDR1 is SEHNR and CDR2 is FQNEAQ (reference sequence). This CDR3 comprises 13 residues. V was clipped by 4 bases and J by 7 bases; unmatched bases: 7. CDR3 sequence: CASSSDREREQYF. The CDR3 DNA reads TGTGCCAGCAGCTCTGACAGGGAGCGGGAGCAGTACTTC.

For the CDR3, the DNA is TGTGCCAGCAGCCAAGAGGTAGCGGGTTGCGTCGGCAATGAGCAGTTCTTC. It encodes CASSQEVAGCVGNEQFF. The chain is built from TRBV7-2 and TRBJ2-1, with 7 positions matching TRBD2. After removal of 5 bases from V and 6 bases from J, the junction contained 16 bases not matched to a gene. CDR1 and CDR2 from the germline V gene are SGHTA and FQGNSA. The CDR3 is 17 residues long.

The CDR3 nucleotides read TGTGCCACCAGTGATTCTCTCGGGACGCAGGGGGGCGAGCAGTACTTC. This gives the protein CATSDSLGTQGGEQYF. This rearrangement joins TRBV24-1 to TRBJ2-7; D might be TRBD1 (7 bases). This CDR3 comprises 16 residues. V lost 2 bases, J lost 6 bases, and 19 bases lay in between. CDR1 is KGHDR and CDR2 is SFDVKD in the germline V gene.

The chain combines TRBV7-8 with TRBJ2-7; 10 bases map to TRBD2. In germline, CDR1 is SGHVS, CDR2 FQNEAQ. The CDR3 is 16 amino acids. The ends lost 3 bases at V and 1 base at J; junction bases unmatched: 6. The CDR3 DNA is TGTGCCAGCAGCTTGATTAGCGGGGGGCCTTCCTACGAGCAGTACTTC. Protein product: CASSLISGGPSYEQYF. The full variable domain, with the rest looked up from reference TRBV7-8 and TRBJ2-7, is GAGVSQSPRYKVAKRGQDVALRCDPISGHVSLFWYQQALGQGPEFLTYFQNEAQLDKSGLPSDRFFAERPEGSVSTLKIQRTQQEDSAVYLCASSLISGGPSYEQYFGPGTRLTVT.

The rearrangement links TRBV2 to TRBJ2-5; D gene ambiguous. V shed 5 bases and J shed 5 bases, with 12 bases lying between them. Germline CDR1 and CDR2: SNHLY and FYNNEI. The CDR3 runs to 13 residues. The DNA for the CDR3 is TGTGCCAGCAGTCGGGCCCCAAAGGAGACCCAGTACTTC. Translated: CASSRAPKETQYF.

The chain carries TRBV6-5 and TRBJ1-1; weak D call: TRBD1 (5 bases). There are 18 residues in the CDR3. Trimming stripped 0 bases from V and 3 bases from J, with 20 bases between. CDR1 and CDR2 from the germline V gene are MNHEY and SVGAGI. As DNA, the CDR3 is TGTGCCAGCAGTTACTCGAGGGCAGGGCTGTGTGGGGACACTGAAGCTTTCTTT. Protein: CASSYSRAGLCGDTEAFF.

J is TRBJ2-7 and V is TRBV11-2, with TRBD2 matching over 9 bases. Germline lookup yields CDR1 SGHAT and CDR2 FQNNGV. Trimming cost V 8 bases and J 6 bases; bases outside gene matches: 8. The CDR3 covers 13 residues. The CDR3 spells CASGVAGVSEQYF. The CDR3 nucleotides are TGTGCCAGCGGCGTAGCGGGAGTATCCGAGCAGTACTTC.

The chain couples TRBV5-8 to TRBJ1-5; 7 bases match TRBD1. In germline, CDR1 is SGHTS, CDR2 YDEGEE. The CDR3 length is 15 residues. V shed 4 bases and J 6 bases; nucleotides not matched to a gene: 10. The CDR3 protein is CASSITGEHGQPQHF. The CDR3 DNA reads TGTGCCAGCAGCATTACAGGGGAACATGGTCAGCCCCAGCATTTT.

The chain couples TRBV24-1 to TRBJ2-1; 8 bases align to TRBD1. CDR3 length equals 15 residues. J gave up 5 bases and V 4 bases, and 6 bases lay outside the gene matches. Germline assignment: CDR1 KGHDR and CDR2 SFDVKD. CDR3 protein: CATSESGQGNNEQFF. The CDR3 nucleotides read TGTGCCACCAGTGAATCCGGACAGGGTAACAATGAGCAGTTCTTC.

This clonotype has a count of ten or more. The chain couples TRBV11-2 to TRBJ2-7; D possibly uses TRBD1 or TRBD2 (6 bases each). Trimming stripped 5 bases from V and 6 bases from J, with 20 bases between. CDR1 SGHAT and CDR2 FQNNGV come from the germline V gene. This CDR3 contains 15 residues. CDR3 region: CASSITGLPGAEQYF. In DNA form, the CDR3 reads TGTGCCAGCAGCATTACCGGGCTACCGGGGGCCGAGCAGTACTTC. Using reference TRBV11-2 and TRBJ2-7 for the parts outside the CDR3, the full variable domain is EAGVAQSPRYKIIEKRQSVAFWCNPISGHATLYWYQQILGQGPKLLIQFQNNGVVDDSQLPKDRFSAERLKGVDSTLKIQPAKLEDSAVYLCASSITGLPGAEQYFGPGTRLTVT.

In its sample, this clonotype was seen many times. The chain couples TRBV11-2 to TRBJ1-6; D is possibly TRBD1 (6 bases). CDR3 length: 16 residues. Germline CDR1 and CDR2: SGHAT and FQNNGV. V gave up 5 bases and J gave up 6 bases, with 17 bases separating them. The CDR3 coding sequence is TGTGCCAGCAGCCTCTTTGTTACAGGGCTTAATTCACCCCTCCACTTT. Translating gives CASSLFVTGLNSPLHF.

The chain carries TRBV2 and TRBJ1-5, with D perhaps TRBD1 (5 bases). Trimming left V 4 bases short and J 0 bases short, with 10 bases between. Looked up from germline, CDR1 is SNHLY and CDR2 is FYNNEI. The CDR3 is 15 residues long. CDR3 protein: CASSAATVSNQPQHF. In DNA, the CDR3 is TGTGCCAGCAGTGCCGCGACAGTTAGCAATCAGCCCCAGCATTTT.